The source of this TCR beta chain is a study of CD8 T cells in ankylosing spondylitis. General study results and limits: Enrichment of disease-linked clones was reportedly significant in matched ankylosing spondylitis synovial fluid.

The authors made TCR beta libraries by quantitative 5'-RACE with molecular barcodes. TCRdb re-called the 5' RACE reads with MiXCR, one entry per CDR3 protein. Among under 300,000 distinct CDR3 sequences listed, over 15% were seen once. This clonotype was found a few times. The antigen remains unidentified. Source material: blood, either unsorted or a sorted T cell fraction (not recorded which). This receptor was obtained from a male donor with ankylosing spondylitis or in good health (not recorded which).

The CDR3, as DNA: TGCAGTGCTAGAGATGAACTAGCTCTTCAGACCACAGATACGCAGTATTTT. Translated, it gives CSARDELALQTTDTQYF. The chain carries TRBV20-1 and TRBJ2-3; possible D gene TRBD2, 6 bases. Germline CDR1 is DFQATT and CDR2 is SNEGSKA (reference sequence). The CDR3 contains 17 residues. V gave up 0 bases and J gave up 2 bases, with 18 bases separating them.